Listed here is a single TCR beta chain. Its antigen is unknown. Base qualities were left out, and no much larger clone turns up one base away. This specimen belongs to a study of cytomegalovirus exposure and HLA in healthy donors (TCRdb year 2017). Study-level background: According to a later analysis, one platform produced both the 120 validation repertoires and the 700 or so repertoires of the first cohort. The study was designed to test whether signatures of past pathogen exposure could be identified by cataloging public T cell receptors. In addition to the first cohort of 650 to 800 subjects, a separate validation cohort of 120 different subjects was used. To predict cytomegalovirus infection status, the study brought together high-throughput TCR immunosequencing, statistical association of individual TCRs with disease status, and machine learning.

The method behind the library was the immunoSEQ multiplex PCR assay. As for the original processing: A statistical classification framework was developed to diagnose cytomegalovirus status using the catalog of TCR beta chain sequences. In TCRdb, the immuneACCESS table is reduced to in-frame sequences with V and J assigned. These tables do not hold every clone; where another copy was compared, an unresolved V gene accounts for under half, and the others remain unexplained. That table furnishes V, J and clone size, whereas the DNA furnished D and trimming. The sample has over 120,000 clones on record, roughly nine tenths of them singletons. The ten largest clones take up about 10% of the sample. After removal of 8 bases from V and 2 bases from J, the junction retains 9 bases not matched to a gene. Counted from cysteine to phenylalanine, this CDR3 has 14 amino acids. Only the CDR3 DNA stays, 42 bases, in frame from base 1.

Donors formed part of the validation cohort, which comprised 95 to 150 subjects and was distinct from the first cohort of several hundred subjects. Overall study outcomes, separate from this receptor: It was suggested by the authors that the approach could potentially be generalized to other disease states and immunological phenotypes. A few of the identified cytomegalovirus-associated TCR beta chains were confirmed in vitro to be specific for cytomegalovirus antigens. The validation cohort had no HLA typing available for a later analysis, so co-occurrence within that cohort was assessed over all 130 or so repertoires. Most TCR sequences were observed very rarely across donors, whereas some public TCRs were present in many individuals. Of the cluster scores, around 95% were above 0 in a later analysis, which found that TCRs clustered in the first cohort also tended to co-occur in the roughly 130 validation repertoires. A total of around 150 TCR beta chains were listed by the study as associated with cytomegalovirus. The classifier was reported to diagnose cytomegalovirus status with high specificity and sensitivity in both the original cohort and the validation cohort.

Specimen: PBMCs. The source is a woman aged 18-30 years in good health and CMV-seropositive. The chain is made from TRBV5-3 and TRBJ1-2, with 7 bases aligning to TRBD1. TRBV5-3 is recorded as an ORF, its role being uncertain. The DNA sequence is as follows: TGTGCCAGGCGAGAGGGACAGAGGAACTATGGCTACACCTTC. The resulting protein is CARREGQRNYGYTF.